This TCR beta chain stems from a study of T cells expressing NK-cell markers. Overall study: Just one sequenced donor of eight was HCMV-seronegative, while seven were seropositive. Findings and caveats of the study: More than 5 donors had dominant NKG2C+ clonotypes that comprised roughly 1.0-7.0% of their CD8+ T cells.

From germline, CDR1 is SQVTM and CDR2 ANQGSEA. The CDR3 covers 15 residues. TCRdb reanalyzed the 5' RACE reads, giving one entry per CDR3 protein sequence and no DNA. This sample contains fewer than 400,000 distinct CDR3 sequences. A word on this clonotype: The antigen remains undetermined.

The chain joins TRBV29-1 to TRBJ1-4. The specimen sequenced was blood T cells: a sorted CD56 or NKG2C T cell subset, CD4+ or CD8+ T cells, or bulk PBMC T cells (not recorded which). The sequence was collected from a man aged 18-70 years in good health. CDR3 region: CSVEELGGRAGKLFF.